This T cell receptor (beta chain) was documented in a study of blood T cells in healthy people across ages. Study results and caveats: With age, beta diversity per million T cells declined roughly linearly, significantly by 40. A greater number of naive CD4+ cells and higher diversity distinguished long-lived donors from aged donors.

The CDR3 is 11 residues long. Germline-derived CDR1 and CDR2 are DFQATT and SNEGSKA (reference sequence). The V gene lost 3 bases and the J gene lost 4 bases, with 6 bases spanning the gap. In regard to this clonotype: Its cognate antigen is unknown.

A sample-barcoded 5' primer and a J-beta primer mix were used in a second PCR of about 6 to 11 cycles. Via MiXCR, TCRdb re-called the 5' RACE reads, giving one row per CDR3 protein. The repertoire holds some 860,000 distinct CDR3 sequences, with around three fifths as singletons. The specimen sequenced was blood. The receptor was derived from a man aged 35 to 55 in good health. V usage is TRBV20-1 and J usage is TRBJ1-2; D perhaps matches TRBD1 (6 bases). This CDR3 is CSARGAYGYTF. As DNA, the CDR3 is TGCAGTGCTAGGGGGGCCTATGGCTACACCTTC.